The clone carrying this T cell receptor (beta chain) was observed a few times. Its target is unknown. The sample belongs to a study of cytomegalovirus exposure and HLA in healthy donors. Germline V lookup: CDR1 MNHEY, CDR2 SMNVEV (reference sequence). V shed 2 bases and J 1 base; nucleotides not matched to a gene: 0. The CDR3 extends over 15 amino acids. Study outcomes and limitations: Being productive about 90% or about 30% of the time was typical of most TCR beta V segments in an earlier analysis. CMV serostatus was the sole immune exposure data available.

The primer mix had 60 Vbeta and 13 Jbeta primers. TCRdb's table, derived via immunoSEQ multiplex PCR, lists solely in-frame clones and lacks some. The profile shows approximately 190,000 clones, 77% of them singletons. This TCR was recovered from a woman aged 25 to 39 in good health and CMV-seropositive. The sequenced sample was PBMCs. This sequence joins TRBV27 and TRBJ2-5; TRBD1 matches 11 bases. DNA for the CDR3: TGTGCCAGCAGTTTAGGGACAGGGGGCCAAGAGACCCAGTACTTC. Its protein is CASSLGTGGQETQYF.